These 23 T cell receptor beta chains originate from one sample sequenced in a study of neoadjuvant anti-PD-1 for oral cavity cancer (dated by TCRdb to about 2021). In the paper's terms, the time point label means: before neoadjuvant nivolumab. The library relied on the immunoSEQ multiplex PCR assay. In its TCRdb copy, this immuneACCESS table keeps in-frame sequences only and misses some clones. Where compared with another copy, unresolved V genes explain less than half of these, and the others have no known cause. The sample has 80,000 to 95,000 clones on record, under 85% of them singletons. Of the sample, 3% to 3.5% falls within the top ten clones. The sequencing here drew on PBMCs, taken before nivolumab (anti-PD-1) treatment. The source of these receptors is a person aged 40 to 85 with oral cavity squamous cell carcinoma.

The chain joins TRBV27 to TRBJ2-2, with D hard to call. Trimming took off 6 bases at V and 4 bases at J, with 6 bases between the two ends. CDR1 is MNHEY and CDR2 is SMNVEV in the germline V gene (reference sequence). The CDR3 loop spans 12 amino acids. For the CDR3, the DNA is TGTGCCAGCAGATGGGGCACCGGGGAGCTGTTTTTT. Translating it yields CASRWGTGELFF.

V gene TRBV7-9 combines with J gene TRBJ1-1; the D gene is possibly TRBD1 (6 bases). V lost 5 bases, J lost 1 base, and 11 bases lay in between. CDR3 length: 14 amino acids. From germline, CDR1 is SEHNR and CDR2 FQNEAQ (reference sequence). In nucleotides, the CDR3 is TGTGCCAGCAGCCCCATGGGACAGAACACTGAAGCTTTCTTT. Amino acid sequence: CASSPMGQNTEAFF.

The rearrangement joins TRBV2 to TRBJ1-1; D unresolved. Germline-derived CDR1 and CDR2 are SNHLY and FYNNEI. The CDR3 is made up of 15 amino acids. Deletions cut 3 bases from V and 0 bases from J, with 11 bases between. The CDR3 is CASSDMWQMNTEAFF. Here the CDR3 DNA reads TGTGCCAGCAGTGATATGTGGCAGATGAACACTGAAGCTTTCTTT.

CDR3 nucleotides: TGTGCCAGCAGTCCCACAGGGAAAGCTGAAGCTTTCTTT. Residues: CASSPTGKAEAFF. The chain couples TRBV6-6 to TRBJ1-1; D possibly corresponds to TRBD1 (6 bases). V was shortened by 5 bases and J by 6 bases, with 13 bases between the two germline ends. The CDR3 is 13 residues long. The V gene's germline CDR1 is MNHNY and CDR2 SVGAGI (reference sequence).

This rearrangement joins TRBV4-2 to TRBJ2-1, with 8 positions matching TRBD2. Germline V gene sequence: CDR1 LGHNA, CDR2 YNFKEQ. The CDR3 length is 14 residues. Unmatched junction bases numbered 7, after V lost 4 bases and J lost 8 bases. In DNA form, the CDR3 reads TGTGCCAGCAGCCGGGGAGCGGGAGAGGATGAGCAGTTCTTC. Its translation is CASSRGAGEDEQFF.

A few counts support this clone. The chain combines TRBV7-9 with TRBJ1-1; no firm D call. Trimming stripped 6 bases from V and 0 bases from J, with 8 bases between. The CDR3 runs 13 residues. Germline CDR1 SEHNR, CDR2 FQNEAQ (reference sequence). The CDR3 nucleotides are TGTGCCAGCAGTGGGCAGGTGAACACTGAAGCTTTCTTT. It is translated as CASSGQVNTEAFF.

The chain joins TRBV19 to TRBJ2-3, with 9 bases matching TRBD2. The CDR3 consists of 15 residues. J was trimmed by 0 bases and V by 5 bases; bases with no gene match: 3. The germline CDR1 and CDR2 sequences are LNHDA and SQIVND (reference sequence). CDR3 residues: CASSPLAGSTDTQYF. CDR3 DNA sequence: TGTGCCAGTAGTCCCCTAGCGGGAAGCACAGATACGCAGTATTTT. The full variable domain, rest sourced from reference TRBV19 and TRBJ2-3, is DGGITQSPKYLFRKEGQNVTLSCEQNLNHDAMYWYRQDPGQGLRLIYYSQIVNDFQKGDIAEGYSVSREKKESFPLTVTSAQKNPTAFYLCASSPLAGSTDTQYFGPGTRLTVL.

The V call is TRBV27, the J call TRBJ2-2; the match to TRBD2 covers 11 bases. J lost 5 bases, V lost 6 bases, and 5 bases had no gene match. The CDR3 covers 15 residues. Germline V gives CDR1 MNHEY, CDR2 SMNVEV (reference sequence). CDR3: CASRSLAGGTGELFF. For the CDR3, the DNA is TGTGCCAGCAGGTCCTTAGCGGGAGGGACCGGGGAGCTGTTTTTT.

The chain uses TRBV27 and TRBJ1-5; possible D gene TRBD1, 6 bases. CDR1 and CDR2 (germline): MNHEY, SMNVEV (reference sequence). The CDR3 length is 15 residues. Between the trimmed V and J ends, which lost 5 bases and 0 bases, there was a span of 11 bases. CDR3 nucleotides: TGTGCCAGCAGTCCCCAGGGGCTTAGCAATCAGCCCCAGCATTTT. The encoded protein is CASSPQGLSNQPQHF.

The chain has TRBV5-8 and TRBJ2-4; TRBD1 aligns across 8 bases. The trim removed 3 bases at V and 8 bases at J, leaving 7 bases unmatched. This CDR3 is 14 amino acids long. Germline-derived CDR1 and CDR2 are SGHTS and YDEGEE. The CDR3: CASSYGQGGHIQYF. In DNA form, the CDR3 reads TGTGCCAGCAGCTATGGACAGGGTGGGCACATTCAGTACTTC.

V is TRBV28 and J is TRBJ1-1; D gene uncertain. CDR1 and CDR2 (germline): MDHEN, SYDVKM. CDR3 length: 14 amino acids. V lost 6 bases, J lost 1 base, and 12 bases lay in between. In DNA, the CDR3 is TGTGCCAGCAGGATTAACCTTAAGAACACTGAAGCTTTCTTT. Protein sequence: CASRINLKNTEAFF.

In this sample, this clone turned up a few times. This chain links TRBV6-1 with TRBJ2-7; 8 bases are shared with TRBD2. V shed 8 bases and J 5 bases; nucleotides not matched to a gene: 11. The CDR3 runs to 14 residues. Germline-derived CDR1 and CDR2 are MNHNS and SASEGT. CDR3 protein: CASGTGLVVHEQYF. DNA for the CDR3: TGTGCCAGCGGGACGGGACTAGTCGTCCACGAGCAGTACTTC.

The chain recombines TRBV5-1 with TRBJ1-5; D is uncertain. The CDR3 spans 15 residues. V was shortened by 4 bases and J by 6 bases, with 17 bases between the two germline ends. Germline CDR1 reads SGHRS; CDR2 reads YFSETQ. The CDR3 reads CASSLYGLESQPQHF. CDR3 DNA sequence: TGCGCCAGCAGCCTGTATGGGCTGGAGAGTCAGCCCCAGCATTTT.

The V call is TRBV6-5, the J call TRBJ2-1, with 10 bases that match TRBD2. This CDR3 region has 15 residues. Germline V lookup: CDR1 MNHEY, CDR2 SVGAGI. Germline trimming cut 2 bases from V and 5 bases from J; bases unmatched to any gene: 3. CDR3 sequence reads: CASSYVLAGDNEQFF. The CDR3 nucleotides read TGTGCCAGCAGTTACGTGCTAGCGGGAGACAATGAGCAGTTCTTC.

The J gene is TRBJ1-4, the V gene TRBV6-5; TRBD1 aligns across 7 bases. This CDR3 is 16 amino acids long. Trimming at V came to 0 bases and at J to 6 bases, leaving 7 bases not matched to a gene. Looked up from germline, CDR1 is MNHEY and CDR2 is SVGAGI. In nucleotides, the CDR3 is TGTGCCAGCAGTTACTCAATGGGAACAGGGGATGAAAAACTGTTTTTT. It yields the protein CASSYSMGTGDEKLFF.

In DNA, the CDR3 is TGTGCCAGTGCGAGACAGGGGGCATCTGAAGCTTTCTTT. Translation: CASARQGASEAFF. The gene calls are TRBV19 and TRBJ1-1, with 10 bases fitting TRBD1. V was pared by 8 bases and J by 6 bases, with 6 bases of the junction left unmatched. In germline, CDR1 is LNHDA, CDR2 SQIVND (reference sequence). The CDR3 extends over 13 amino acids.

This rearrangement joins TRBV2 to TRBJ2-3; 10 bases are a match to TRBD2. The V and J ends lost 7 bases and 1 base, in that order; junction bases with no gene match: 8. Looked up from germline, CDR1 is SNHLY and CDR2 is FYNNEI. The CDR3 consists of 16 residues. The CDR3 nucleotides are TGTGCCAGCAATCCACGCACTAGCGGGGGCACAGATACGCAGTATTTT. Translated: CASNPRTSGGTDTQYF.

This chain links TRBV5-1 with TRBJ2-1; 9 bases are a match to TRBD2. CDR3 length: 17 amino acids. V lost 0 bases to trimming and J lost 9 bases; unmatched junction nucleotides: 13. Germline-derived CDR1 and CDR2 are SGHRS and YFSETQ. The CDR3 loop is CASSLAGGRAFIGEQFF. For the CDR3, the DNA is TGCGCCAGCAGCTTGGCGGGCGGGAGGGCTTTCATCGGTGAGCAGTTCTTC.

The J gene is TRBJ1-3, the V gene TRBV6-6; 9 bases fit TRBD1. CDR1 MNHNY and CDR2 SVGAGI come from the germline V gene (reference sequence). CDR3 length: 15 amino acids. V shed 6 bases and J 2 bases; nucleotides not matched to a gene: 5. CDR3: CASSHGQGTGNTIYF. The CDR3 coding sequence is TGTGCCAGCAGCCATGGACAGGGGACTGGAAACACCATATATTTT.

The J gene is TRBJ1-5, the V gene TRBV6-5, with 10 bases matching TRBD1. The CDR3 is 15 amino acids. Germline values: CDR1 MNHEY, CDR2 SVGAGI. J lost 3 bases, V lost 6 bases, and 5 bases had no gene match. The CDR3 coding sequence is TGTGCCAGCAGCTCCGACAGGGGGCCCAATCAGCCCCAGCATTTT. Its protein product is CASSSDRGPNQPQHF.

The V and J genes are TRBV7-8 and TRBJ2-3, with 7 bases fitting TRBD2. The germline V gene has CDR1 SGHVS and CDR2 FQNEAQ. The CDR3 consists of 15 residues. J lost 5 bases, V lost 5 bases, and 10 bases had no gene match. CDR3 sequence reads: CASSPAAGVQDTQYF. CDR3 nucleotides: TGTGCCAGCAGCCCCGCGGCGGGAGTACAAGATACGCAGTATTTT.

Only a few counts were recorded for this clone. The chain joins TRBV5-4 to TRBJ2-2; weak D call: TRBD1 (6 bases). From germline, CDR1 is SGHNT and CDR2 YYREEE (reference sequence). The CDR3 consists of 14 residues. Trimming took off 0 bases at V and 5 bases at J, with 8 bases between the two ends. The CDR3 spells CASSLGGRTGELFF. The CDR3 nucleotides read TGTGCCAGCAGCTTGGGGGGGCGGACCGGGGAGCTGTTTTTT.

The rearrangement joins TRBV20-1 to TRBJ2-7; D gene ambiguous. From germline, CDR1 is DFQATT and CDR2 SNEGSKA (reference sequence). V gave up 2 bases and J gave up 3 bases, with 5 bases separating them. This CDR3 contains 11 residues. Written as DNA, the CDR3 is TGCAGTGCTAGACCTGGCTACGAGCAGTACTTC. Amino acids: CSARPGYEQYF.